This T cell receptor beta chain comes out of a study of beta chain features in type 1 diabetes. Study-wide results and limits: Across all four CD4+ subsets, people with type 1 diabetes showed modestly shorter TCRB CDR3s.

CDR1 is SGHNT and CDR2 is YYREEE in the germline V gene (reference sequence). CDR3 length: 16 amino acids. The ends lost 4 bases at V and 2 bases at J; junction bases unmatched: 10. This clone has more than one count but fewer than ten. Its antigen is not identified. The entirety of the isolated RNA underwent reverse transcription, so expressed TCRB transcripts were sequenced. Using immunoSEQ multiplex PCR, the repertoire was profiled, and TCRdb retains in-frame clones only, with some absent. The sample lists about 340,000 clones; 7% to 10% were seen once. This TCR derives from a man aged 25-40 years with type 1 diabetes. The chain recombines TRBV5-4 with TRBJ2-7; 9 bases map to TRBD1. Sequenced: central memory CD4+ T cells from blood. CDR3 sequence: CASSPNKGQGTYEQYF. CDR3 bases: TGTGCCAGCAGCCCGAATAAGGGACAGGGTACCTACGAGCAGTACTTC. Using reference TRBV5-4 and TRBJ2-7 for the parts outside the CDR3, the full variable domain is ETGVTQSPTHLIKTRGQQVTLRCSSQSGHNTVSWYQQALGQGPQFIFQYYREEENGRGNFPPRFSGLQFPNYSSELNVNALELDDSALYLCASSPNKGQGTYEQYFGPGTRLTVT.